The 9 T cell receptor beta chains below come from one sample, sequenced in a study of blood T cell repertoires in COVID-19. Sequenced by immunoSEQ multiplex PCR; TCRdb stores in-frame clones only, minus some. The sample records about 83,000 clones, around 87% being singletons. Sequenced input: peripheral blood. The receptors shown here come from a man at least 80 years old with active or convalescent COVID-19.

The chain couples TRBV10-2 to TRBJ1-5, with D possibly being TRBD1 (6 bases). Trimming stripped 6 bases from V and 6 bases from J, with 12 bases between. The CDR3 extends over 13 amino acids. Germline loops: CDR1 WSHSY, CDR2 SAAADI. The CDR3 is CASRQGIRQPQHF. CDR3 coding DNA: TGCGCCAGCAGGCAGGGGATACGTCAGCCCCAGCATTTT.

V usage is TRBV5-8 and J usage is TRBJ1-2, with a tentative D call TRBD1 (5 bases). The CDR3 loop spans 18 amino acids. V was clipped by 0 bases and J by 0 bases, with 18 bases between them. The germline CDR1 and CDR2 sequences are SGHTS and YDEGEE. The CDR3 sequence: CASSLDWGSPNTNYGYTF. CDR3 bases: TGTGCCAGCAGCTTGGATTGGGGCAGTCCAAACACTAACTATGGCTACACCTTC.

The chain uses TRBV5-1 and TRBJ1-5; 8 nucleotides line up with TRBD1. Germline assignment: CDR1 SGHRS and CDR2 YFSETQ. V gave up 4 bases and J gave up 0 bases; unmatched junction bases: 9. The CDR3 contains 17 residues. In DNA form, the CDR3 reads TGCGCCAGCAGCCCTGGACAGGGAGGATTTAGCAATCAGCCCCAGCATTTT. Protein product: CASSPGQGGFSNQPQHF.

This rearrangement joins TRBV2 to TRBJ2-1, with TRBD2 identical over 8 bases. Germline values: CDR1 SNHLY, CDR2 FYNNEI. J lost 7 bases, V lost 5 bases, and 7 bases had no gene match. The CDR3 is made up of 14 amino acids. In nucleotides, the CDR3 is TGTGCCAGCAGTCCCGGCGGGGGGAGGAATGAGCAGTTCTTC. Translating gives CASSPGGGRNEQFF.

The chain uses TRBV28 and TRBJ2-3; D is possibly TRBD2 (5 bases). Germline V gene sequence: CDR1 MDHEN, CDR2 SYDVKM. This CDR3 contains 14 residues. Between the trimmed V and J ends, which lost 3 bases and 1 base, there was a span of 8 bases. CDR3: CASSFPGGTDTQYF. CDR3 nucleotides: TGTGCCAGCAGTTTTCCCGGGGGCACAGATACGCAGTATTTT.

CDR3 protein: CASINNEQFF. The CDR3 region has the DNA TGTGCCAGCATCAACAATGAGCAGTTCTTC. The gene calls are TRBV5-8 and TRBJ2-1, with no clear D. Germline assignment: CDR1 SGHTS and CDR2 YDEGEE. CDR3 length: 10 residues. V lost 6 bases and J lost 5, with 3 bases in between.

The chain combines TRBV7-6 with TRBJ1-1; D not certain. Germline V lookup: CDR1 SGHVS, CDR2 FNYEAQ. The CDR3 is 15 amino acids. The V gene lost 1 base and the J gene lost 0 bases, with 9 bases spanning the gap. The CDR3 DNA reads TGTGCCAGCAGCTTAGAACCGGGATTGAACACTGAAGCTTTCTTT. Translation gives CASSLEPGLNTEAFF.

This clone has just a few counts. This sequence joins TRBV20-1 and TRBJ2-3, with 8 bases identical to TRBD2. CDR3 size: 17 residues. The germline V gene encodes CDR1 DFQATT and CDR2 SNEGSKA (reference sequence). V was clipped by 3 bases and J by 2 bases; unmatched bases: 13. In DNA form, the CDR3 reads TGCAGTGCTAGTGCCCTAGTACTAGCGGAGTCCACAGATACGCAGTATTTT. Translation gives CSASALVLAESTDTQYF.

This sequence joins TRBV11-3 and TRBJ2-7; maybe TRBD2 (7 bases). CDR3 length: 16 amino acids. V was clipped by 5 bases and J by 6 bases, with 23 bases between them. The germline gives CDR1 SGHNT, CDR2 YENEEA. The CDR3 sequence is CASSLPLRRGRSEQYV. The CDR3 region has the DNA TGTGCCAGCAGCCTACCTCTTAGGCGGGGGCGAAGCGAGCAGTACGTC.